This T cell receptor (beta chain) stems from a study of shared clonotypes between healthy human individuals. Regarding the study as a whole: Larger estimated richness was generally recorded for naive subsets relative to memory subsets.

Profiling relied on immunoSEQ multiplex PCR, and the TCRdb table lists in-frame clones only, not all of them. The table has under 2,500,000 clones, under 97% seen once. CD4+ cell separation produced CD45RA+ naive and CD45RA-negative memory subsets. Germline CDR1 is MDHEN and CDR2 is SYDVKM. The J segment lost 14 bases and the V segment lost 6 bases, leaving 20 bases of the junction unmatched. The CDR3 totals 15 residues. Comments on this clone: Its cognate antigen is unknown.

The chain combines TRBV28 with TRBJ2-3; TRBD2 matches 7 bases. The sample was naive CD4+ T cells sorted from blood. Subset in this sample: CD45RA+ positively selected. The TCR was taken from a young man in good health. The CDR3 protein is CASSPGGIRIGRVYF. The CDR3 coding sequence is TGTGCCAGCAGCCCCGGGGGGATCAGGATAGGGAGGGTGTATTTT.